The 12 T cell receptor beta chains below all came from one sample that was sequenced in a study of sequential checkpoint blockade in melanoma. Profiled with immunoSEQ multiplex PCR; TCRdb holds only in-frame clones, not every one. The table includes around 10,000 clones, more than 25% detected once. The treatment was: randomized to nivolumab then ipilimumab (arm A) or the reverse (arm B). Material: tumor tissue (inferred from file names), obtained from a patient given nivolumab and ipilimumab in sequence. The receptors were gathered from a human donor with melanoma.

This clone has more than one count but fewer than ten. This chain connects TRBV6-8 to TRBJ2-3; tentative D call: TRBD2 (5 bases). There are 15 residues in the CDR3. Germline V gives CDR1 MNHGY, CDR2 SAAAGT. V lost 2 bases, J lost 2 bases, and 11 bases lay in between. The chain's CDR3 is CASSYGGWPTDTQYF. CDR3 coding DNA: TGTGCCAGCAGTTACGGCGGGTGGCCCACAGATACGCAGTATTTT.

V gene TRBV5-1 combines with J gene TRBJ2-7; TRBD1 aligns across 8 bases. Losses at the gene ends were 2 bases for V and 5 bases for J; bases not matched to a gene: 6. Germline V gene data show CDR1 as SGHRS and CDR2 as YFSETQ. This CDR3 contains 14 residues. The DNA of the CDR3 is TGCGCCAGCAGCTTCACAGGGGGGAACGACGAGCAGTACTTC. It encodes CASSFTGGNDEQYF.

In its sample, this clone was seen a few times. The chain carries TRBV15 and TRBJ2-1, with TRBD1 matching over 8 bases. The CDR3 has 16 amino acids. The germline gives CDR1 LNHNV, CDR2 YYDKDF (reference sequence). V lost 0 bases, J lost 6 bases, and 7 bases stayed unmatched. The CDR3 bases are TGTGCCACCAGCAGAGATCAGACAGGGGATGGCAATGAGCAGTTCTTC. Protein sequence: CATSRDQTGDGNEQFF.

The chain couples TRBV18 to TRBJ2-1; 14 bases fit TRBD2. Germline CDR1 is KGHSH and CDR2 is LQKENI. The CDR3 is 16 amino acids. After removal of 3 bases from V and 10 bases from J, the junction contained 8 bases not matched to a gene. CDR3 in DNA: TGTGCCAGCTCACCCCAGACTAGCGGGGGGGCCGGGGAGCAGTTCTTC. Protein product: CASSPQTSGGAGEQFF.

The V gene is TRBV12-5, the J gene TRBJ2-1, with no clear D. Germline CDR1 is LGHNT and CDR2 is FRNRAP. V was clipped by 0 bases and J by 4 bases, with 13 bases between them. This CDR3 spans 16 amino acids. This CDR3 is CASGLVRGETYNEQFF. Here the CDR3 DNA reads TGTGCTAGTGGTTTGGTACGTGGCGAAACTTACAATGAGCAGTTCTTC.

This clone was counted a few times. The CDR3 coding sequence is TGTGCCAGCAGTTCAGGACTAGCGGTAAACACCGGGGAGCTGTTTTTT. It yields the protein CASSSGLAVNTGELFF. The J gene is TRBJ2-2, the V gene TRBV6-8, with TRBD2 identical over 10 bases. After removal of 4 bases from V and 2 bases from J, the junction contained 4 bases not matched to a gene. The germline V gene encodes CDR1 MNHGY and CDR2 SAAAGT. The CDR3 is 16 amino acids.

This clone came up many times. The J gene is TRBJ1-2, the V gene TRBV11-3, with unresolved D. The CDR3 has 14 residues. Trimming left V 1 base short and J 4 bases short, with 10 bases between. Germline assignment: CDR1 SGHNT and CDR2 YENEEA. In DNA form, the CDR3 reads TGTGCCAGCAGCTTAGGAGGTCGGGGCTATGGCTACACCTTC. This sequence encodes CASSLGGRGYGYTF.

This clone has only a few counts. The chain employs TRBV6-8 and TRBJ1-2, with 9 positions matching TRBD1. CDR1 and CDR2 from the germline V gene are MNHGY and SAAAGT. The V segment lost 6 bases and the J segment 4 bases; nucleotides outside the gene matches: 15. The CDR3 contains 17 residues. The CDR3 coding sequence is TGTGCCAGCAGGCCCCGACTGGGACAGGGAAAGATCTATGGCTACACCTTC. This gives the protein CASRPRLGQGKIYGYTF.

J is TRBJ1-3 and V is TRBV19; D gene unclear. CDR1 is LNHDA, CDR2 SQIVND, per germline (reference sequence). CDR3 length: 14 amino acids. V lost 0 bases to trimming and J lost 10 bases, with 13 bases between them. This chain's CDR3 is CASSIDREGGTIYF. The CDR3 DNA sequence: TGTGCCAGTAGTATAGATCGCGAAGGCGGGACCATATATTTT.

V usage is TRBV29-1 and J usage is TRBJ2-1, with a possible D match to TRBD1 (6 bases). This CDR3 has 14 residues. V lost 6 bases, J lost 12 bases, and 24 bases lay in between. CDR1 and CDR2 from the germline V gene are SQVTM and ANQGSEA. For the CDR3, the DNA is TGCAGCGTAGGGAAGGGGGACGGTCGGGCGGGGCAGTTCTTC. Translated: CSVGKGDGRAGQFF.

The rearrangement links TRBV9 to TRBJ1-5; D is ambiguous. This CDR3 comprises 13 residues. CDR1 SGDLS and CDR2 YYNGEE come from the germline V gene. Deletions cut 4 bases from V and 4 bases from J, with 9 bases between. The CDR3 DNA follows: TGTGCCAGCAGCCCCAGCCTTAATCAGCCCCAGCATTTT. Translating gives CASSPSLNQPQHF.

The chain links TRBV19 to TRBJ2-2, with a possible D match to TRBD2 (5 bases). Germline V gives CDR1 LNHDA, CDR2 SQIVND (reference sequence). The CDR3 runs 16 residues. V lost 3 bases to trimming and J lost 3 bases, with 14 bases between them. The CDR3 DNA is TGTGCCAGTAGTATTGGCCCGCCCGGGGACACCGGGGAGCTGTTTTTT. Translation gives CASSIGPPGDTGELFF.